Listed below are T cell receptor beta chains from one sample, sequenced in a study of T cell repertoires in cytomegalovirus infection. Their antigens remain unidentified. A single record per CDR3 protein comes from TCRdb applying MiXCR to the reads. Altogether 750,000 to 950,000 distinct CDR3 sequences are present, 25% to 35% being singletons, with the ten largest covering around 13%. Sequenced material: cultured CD8+ T cells from PBMCs, taken from culture after CMV antigen stimulation. These receptors were obtained from a human donor in good health (CMV status not recorded). Some clones in this sample may be carry-over from other donors' samples. The CDR3 runs from the conserved cysteine through the conserved F or W. The D gene is left open where the match is weak. Clone size is not always given. Where it is, it says once, few, many or a class for expanded clones.

D	V	size	J	CDR3	DNA
-	TRBV19	-	TRBJ1-4	CASTGDNSEKLFF	TGTGCCAGTACAGGGGATAATTCGGAAAAACTGTTTTTT
-	TRBV20-1	once	TRBJ2-4	CSAPKGAKNIQYF	TGCAGTGCGCCTAAGGGGGCCAAAAACATTCAGTACTTC
-	TRBV27	few	TRBJ2-3	CASSTGTDAPDTQYF	TGTGCCAGCAGTACAGGGACTGATGCCCCAGATACGCAGTATTTT
-	TRBV7-8	many	TRBJ1-5	CASSSGLTQHF	TGTGCCAGCAGCTCCGGACTAACCCAGCATTTT
-	TRBV4-1	few	TRBJ2-3	CASSQEGQGGTDTQYF	TGCGCCAGCAGCCAAGAAGGGCAGGGGGGGACAGATACGCAGTATTTT
-	TRBV4-1	few	TRBJ2-3	CASSPLDGGSTDTQYF	TGCGCCAGCAGCCCCCTTGACGGGGGCAGCACAGATACGCAGTATTTT
-	TRBV7-2	many	TRBJ2-2	CASSSQGGTGELFF	TGTGCCAGCAGCTCCCAGGGAGGCACCGGGGAGCTGTTTTTT
TRBD1	TRBV7-9	-	TRBJ2-7	CASTPDRDAGEQYF	TGTGCCAGCACACCGGACAGGGATGCGGGCGAGCAGTACTTC
-	TRBV20-1	-	TRBJ1-3	CSAPQVGNTIYF	TGCAGTGCTCCGCAAGTAGGAAACACCATATATTTT
TRBD1	TRBV5-4	-	TRBJ2-7	CASSLETGEAEQYF	TGTGCCAGCAGCTTGGAGACAGGGGAGGCCGAGCAGTACTTC
-	TRBV27	-	TRBJ2-3	CASSYLGVTGFTDTQYF	TGTGCCAGCAGTTACCTCGGGGTCACAGGGTTCACAGATACGCAGTATTTT
-	TRBV6-2/TRBV6-3	-	TRBJ1-1	CASSPIPGGVNTEAFF	TGTGCCAGCAGCCCCATTCCAGGAGGGGTGAACACTGAAGCTTTCTTT
-	TRBV27	-	TRBJ1-5	CASSEMVNQPQHF	TGTGCCAGCAGCGAAATGGTGAATCAGCCCCAGCATTTT
-	TRBV7-9	few	TRBJ2-7	CASSLAGQGVGDEQYF	TGTGCCAGCAGCTTAGCTGGTCAGGGAGTAGGGGACGAGCAGTACTTC
TRBD1	TRBV7-9	-	TRBJ1-2	CASSRDRGQGGYTF	TGTGCCAGCAGCCGGGACAGGGGGCAGGGAGGCTACACCTTC
-	TRBV12-3/TRBV12-4	few	TRBJ1-5	CASSFVSGNQPQHF	TGTGCCAGCAGTTTTGTATCGGGGAATCAGCCCCAGCATTTT
TRBD1	TRBV7-9	few	TRBJ2-5	CASTRTGDRERETQYF	TGTGCCAGCACCCGGACCGGGGACAGAGAGAGGGAGACCCAGTACTTC
-	TRBV12-3/TRBV12-4	few	TRBJ2-5	CASSQLGGEETQYF	TGTGCCAGCAGCCAGCTGGGCGGGGAAGAGACCCAGTACTTC
-	TRBV28	-	TRBJ1-1	CASSFGGLDEAFF	TGTGCCAGCAGTTTTGGAGGGCTGGATGAAGCTTTCTTT
-	TRBV7-9	few	TRBJ1-5	CASSFPPGTSPDDSNQPQHF	TGTGCCAGCAGTTTTCCTCCCGGGACATCCCCAGATGATAGCAATCAGCCCCAGCATTTT
TRBD2	TRBV4-1	many	TRBJ2-2	CASSQRGLAANTGELFF	TGCGCCAGCAGCCAACGGGGACTAGCGGCGAACACCGGGGAGCTGTTTTTT
-	TRBV6-5	-	TRBJ1-2	CATSEGKNGYTF	TGTGCCACATCCGAGGGCAAAAACGGCTACACCTTC
-	TRBV18	-	TRBJ2-2	CASSPETGENTGELFF	TGTGCCAGCTCACCAGAGACAGGCGAGAACACCGGGGAGCTGTTTTTT
-	TRBV5-1	few	TRBJ2-3	CASSLEPVTSTDTQYF	TGCGCCAGCAGCTTGGAGCCGGTCACTAGCACAGATACGCAGTATTTT
-	TRBV12-3/TRBV12-4	few	TRBJ1-4	CASSGGGVLEKLFF	TGTGCCAGCTCCGGGGGAGGGGTCCTCGAAAAACTGTTTTTT
-	TRBV19	-	TRBJ2-6	CASTPWESSGANVLTF	TGTGCCAGTACCCCCTGGGAGAGCTCTGGGGCCAACGTCCTGACTTTC
TRBD2	TRBV12-5	-	TRBJ2-5	CASGLFLAGQETQYF	TGTGCTAGTGGTTTGTTTCTAGCGGGGCAAGAGACCCAGTACTTC
-	TRBV5-1	-	TRBJ2-7	CASSPERGTHIFSYEQYF	TGCGCCAGCAGCCCGGAACGGGGGACACACATTTTCTCCTACGAGCAGTACTTC
-	TRBV20-1	-	TRBJ1-5	CSARDWRNQPQHF	TGCAGTGCTAGAGATTGGCGCAATCAGCCCCAGCATTTT